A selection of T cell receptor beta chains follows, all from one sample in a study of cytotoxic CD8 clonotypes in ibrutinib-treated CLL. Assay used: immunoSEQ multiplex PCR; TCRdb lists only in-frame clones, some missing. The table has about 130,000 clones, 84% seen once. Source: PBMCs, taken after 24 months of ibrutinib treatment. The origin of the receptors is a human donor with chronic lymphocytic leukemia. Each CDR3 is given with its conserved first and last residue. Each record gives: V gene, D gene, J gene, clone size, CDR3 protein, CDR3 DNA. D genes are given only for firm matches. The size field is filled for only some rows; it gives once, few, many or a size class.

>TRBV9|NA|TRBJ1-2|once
CASSPVAGSYGYTF
TGTGCCAGCAGCCCCGTAGCGGGTTCCTATGGCTACACCTTC
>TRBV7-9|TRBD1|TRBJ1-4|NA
CASSLAGGEKLFF
TGTGCCAGCAGCTTAGCAGGGGGCGAAAAACTGTTTTTT
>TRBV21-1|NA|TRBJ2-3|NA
CASRFEVELVTDTQYF
TGTGCCAGCCGGTTTGAGGTAGAATTGGTCACAGATACGCAGTATTTT
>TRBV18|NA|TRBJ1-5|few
CASSPQNSNQPQHF
TGTGCCAGCTCACCACAGAATAGCAATCAGCCCCAGCATTTT
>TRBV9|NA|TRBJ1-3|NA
CASRPLDTVSGNTIYF
TGTGCCAGCAGACCACTTGATACAGTCTCTGGAAACACCATATATTTT
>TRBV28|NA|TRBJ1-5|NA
CASSWGGSYSNQPQHF
TGTGCCAGCTCTTGGGGGGGCAGCTATAGCAATCAGCCCCAGCATTTT
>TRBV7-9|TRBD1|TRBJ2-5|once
CASTRDRGGETQYF
TGTGCCAGCACCAGAGACAGGGGAGGAGAGACCCAGTACTTC
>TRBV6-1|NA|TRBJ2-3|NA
CASNKGISGTDTQYF
TGTGCCAGCAATAAGGGGATCTCGGGCACAGATACGCAGTATTTT
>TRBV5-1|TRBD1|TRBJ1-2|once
CASSLSRGDNYGYTF
TGCGCCAGCAGCCTGTCCAGGGGGGATAACTATGGCTACACCTTC
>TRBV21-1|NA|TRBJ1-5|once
CASCYDQPQHF
TGTGCCAGCTGTTACGATCAGCCCCAGCATTTT
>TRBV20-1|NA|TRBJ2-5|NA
CSARDRETQYF
TGCAGTGCTAGAGATCGAGAGACCCAGTACTTC
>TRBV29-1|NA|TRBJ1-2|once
CSAVYEGKHYGYTF
TGCAGCGCAGTTTATGAGGGGAAACACTATGGCTACACCTTC
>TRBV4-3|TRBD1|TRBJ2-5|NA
CASSPGTGQETQYF
TGCGCCAGCAGCCCCGGGACAGGACAAGAGACCCAGTACTTC
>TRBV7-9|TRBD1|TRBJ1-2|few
CASSLLGGTGSGGYTF
TGTGCCAGCAGCTTACTTGGCGGGACAGGGTCGGGTGGCTACACCTTC